The TCR beta chain under discussion was sequenced for a study of T cells in Graves' hyperthyroidism and ophthalmopathy. This clonotype was seen at least ten times. RNA transcripts yielded amplified TCR beta CDR3 regions. During a first-round RT-PCR of the TCR CDR3, the HTBI primer set was used. One entry per CDR3 protein results from TCRdb running MiXCR on the multiplex PCR reads. Of around 340,000 distinct CDR3 sequences detected, about a sixth appear once; the ten largest clones hold approximately 33%. V was trimmed by 1 base and J by 2 bases, leaving 11 bases between them. This CDR3 has 15 amino acids. Germline assignment: CDR1 MDHEN and CDR2 SYDVKM.

The sequenced sample consisted of blood. The receptor was derived from a woman aged 30 to 39 with Graves' hyperthyroidism that later progressed to Graves' ophthalmopathy. This chain links TRBV28 with TRBJ2-5; D remains ambiguous. DNA for the CDR3: TGTGCCAGCAGTTTATCGGGCCAAATACAAGAGACCCAGTACTTC. Translated: CASSLSGQIQETQYF. The full variable domain, completed using reference TRBV28 and TRBJ2-5, is DVKVTQSSRYLVKRTGEKVFLECVQDMDHENMFWYRQDPGLGLRLIYFSYDVKMKEKGDIPEGYSVSREKKERFSLILESASTNQTSMYLCASSLSGQIQETQYFGPGTRLLVL.